The 9 T cell receptor beta chains below come from one sample, sequenced in a study of CD4+ T cells in melanoma. Profiled with immunoSEQ multiplex PCR; TCRdb holds only in-frame clones, not every one. This sample has 9,000 to 10,000 clones, with 69% found just once. What was sequenced was peripheral blood. All receptors derive from a human donor with melanoma.

V gene TRBV25-1 combines with J gene TRBJ1-6; D is ambiguous. Between the trimmed V and J ends, which lost 9 bases and 2 bases, there was a span of 11 bases. This CDR3 region has 14 residues. CDR1 is MGHDK and CDR2 is SYGVNS in the germline V gene. This CDR3 reads CARPLNPYNSPLHF. In DNA form, the CDR3 reads TGTGCCAGGCCGCTCAACCCCTATAATTCACCCCTCCACTTT.

This sequence joins TRBV7-9 and TRBJ2-1, with D perhaps being TRBD1 or TRBD2 (5 bases each). V lost 4 bases and J lost 8, with 15 bases in between. The CDR3 is 14 amino acids. Germline lookup yields CDR1 SEHNR and CDR2 FQNEAQ (reference sequence). The CDR3 protein is CASSSVLQGHEQFF. DNA for the CDR3: TGTGCCAGCAGCTCGGTACTCCAGGGACATGAGCAGTTCTTC.

The V and J genes are TRBV7-2 and TRBJ2-3; TRBD2 aligns across 8 bases. Germline trimming cut 2 bases from V and 2 bases from J; bases unmatched to any gene: 3. Germline CDR1 SGHTA, CDR2 FQGNSA. The CDR3 totals 15 residues. The CDR3, as DNA: TGTGCCAGCAGCTTACCACTAGCGGCCACAGATACGCAGTATTTT. Residues: CASSLPLAATDTQYF.

V usage is TRBV10-3 and J usage is TRBJ2-5, with TRBD2 matching 8 bases. V gave up 9 bases and J gave up 3 bases; unmatched junction bases: 9. Germline loops: CDR1 ENHRY, CDR2 SYGVKD. The CDR3 is 14 amino acids. The CDR3 sequence is CAIQSGGGEETQYF. The DNA for the CDR3 is TGTGCCATTCAGAGCGGGGGAGGTGAAGAGACCCAGTACTTC.

This clone was counted only a few times. The J gene is TRBJ2-7, the V gene TRBV30, with 8 bases matching TRBD1. The germline CDR1 and CDR2 sequences are GTSNPN and SVGIG (reference sequence). V lost 4 bases, J lost 4 bases, and 3 bases stayed unmatched. The CDR3 is 12 amino acids. The CDR3 reads CAWTGTGYEQYF. The CDR3, as DNA: TGTGCCTGGACCGGGACAGGTTACGAGCAGTACTTC.

V and J are TRBV4-1 and TRBJ2-3; 7 bases are a match to TRBD2. This CDR3 spans 16 amino acids. CDR1 and CDR2 from the germline V gene are MGHRA and YSYEKL. J was trimmed by 5 bases and V by 4 bases; bases with no gene match: 12. This CDR3 is CASSRSGGGRIDTQYF. The CDR3, as DNA: TGCGCCAGCAGCCGAAGTGGGGGGGGGAGAATAGATACGCAGTATTTT.

This clone came up a few times. One end of the junction does not line up with germline, which may come from a read error. The J gene is TRBJ1-4, the V gene TRBV7-9; D is possibly TRBD1 (6 bases). Germline CDR1 SEHNR, CDR2 FQNEAQ (reference sequence). The CDR3 spans 15 residues. In nucleotides, the CDR3 is TGTGCCAGCAGCCCAAGGACAGCCGCTAACGAAAAACTGTTTTTT. The encoded protein is CASSPRTAANEKLFF.

The chain couples TRBV6-6 to TRBJ2-5; 8 nucleotides line up with TRBD2. V gave up 7 bases and J gave up 2 bases; unmatched junction bases: 6. CDR1 and CDR2 from the germline V gene are MNHNY and SVGAGI (reference sequence). There are 14 residues in the CDR3. For the CDR3, the DNA is TGTGCCAGCACATATCGGGGGGGTCAAGAGACCCAGTACTTC. This sequence encodes CASTYRGGQETQYF.

This chain uses TRBV4-1 with TRBJ2-1, with D hard to call. The germline gives CDR1 MGHRA, CDR2 YSYEKL. This CDR3 comprises 11 residues. V was trimmed by 6 bases and J by 8 bases, leaving 8 bases between them. The CDR3 region is CASRVGDEQFF. CDR3 in DNA: TGCGCCAGCAGGGTAGGTGATGAGCAGTTCTTC.